The entry that follows covers one T cell receptor (beta chain) sequence. What it binds is unknown. The data belong to a study of cytomegalovirus exposure and HLA in healthy donors. Study-wide context: Early released data comprised tens of millions of unique TCRs from HLA-typed donors. Points from the study as a whole: In a later analysis, a missense DCLRE1C variant was linked to TCR beta V- and J-gene trimming. According to the study, 160 or so TCR beta chains were cytomegalovirus-associated.

Primers for the PCR totalled 60 Vbeta and 13 Jbeta. The data were produced by immunoSEQ multiplex PCR, yet TCRdb's version contains in-frame clones alone and is incomplete. The table records over 150,000 clones, roughly 80% of them present only once. In germline, CDR1 is MDHEN, CDR2 SYDVKM. The CDR3 is 12 residues long. The V gene lost 7 bases and the J gene lost 0 bases, with 6 bases spanning the gap. The TCR originated in a man between 35 and 55 years old in good health and CMV-seronegative. The specimen was PBMCs. The chain is built from TRBV28 and TRBJ1-2; no definite D call. The CDR3 bases are TGTGCCAGCACCTCAGCTAACTATGGCTACACCTTC. It is translated as CASTSANYGYTF.